A single sample is the source of the 11 T cell receptor beta chains below, sequenced in a study of CD8 T cells in ankylosing spondylitis. TCRdb reprocessed the 5' RACE reads with MiXCR, giving one entry per CDR3 protein. The sample shows about 240,000 distinct CDR3 sequences, around 10% of them seen only once. The source material was blood, either unsorted or a sorted T cell fraction (not recorded which). These receptors were taken from a male donor with ankylosing spondylitis or in good health (not recorded which).

This clonotype has at least ten counts. The rearrangement links TRBV7-6 to TRBJ1-1, with D perhaps TRBD1 (5 bases). V dropped 6 bases and J dropped 4 bases, with 18 bases sitting between them. CDR3 length: 15 amino acids. Per germline, CDR1 SGHVS and CDR2 FNYEAQ. Here the CDR3 DNA reads TGTGCCAGCAGTGGCAGTAGGCAGGGTCCCACTGAAGCTTTCTTT. Protein: CASSGSRQGPTEAFF.

The table lists this clonotype with many counts. The V and J genes are TRBV7-8 and TRBJ2-7; the D gene could be TRBD1 or TRBD2 (5 bases each). The germline V gene encodes CDR1 SGHVS and CDR2 FQNEAQ. This CDR3 comprises 15 residues. The V gene lost 4 bases and the J gene lost 4 bases, with 17 bases spanning the gap. The CDR3 loop reads CASSYQFGGAYEQYF. The DNA of the CDR3 is TGTGCCAGCAGCTACCAATTTGGGGGTGCGTACGAGCAGTACTTC.

This clonotype was seen ten or more times. The chain has TRBV20-1 and TRBJ2-7; 10 bases align to TRBD2. Looked up from germline, CDR1 is DFQATT and CDR2 is SNEGSKA (reference sequence). The CDR3 has 14 amino acids. The CDR3 nucleotides are TGCAGCGCCAGACTAGCGGGTGCGACCTACGAGCAGTACTTC. As protein: CSARLAGATYEQYF.

Many counts were recorded for this clonotype. The rearrangement joins TRBV20-1 to TRBJ2-5; 9 positions agree with TRBD1. V trimming: 6 bases; J trimming: 4 bases; junction bases outside the gene matches: 3. Germline CDR1 and CDR2: DFQATT and SNEGSKA (reference sequence). The CDR3 sequence is 12 residues long. The CDR3 loop is CSARQGGETQYF. DNA of the CDR3: TGCAGTGCCCGACAGGGGGGAGAGACCCAGTACTTC.

V and J are TRBV5-1 and TRBJ1-1; TRBD1 aligns across 10 bases. The CDR3 length is 15 residues. CDR1 is SGHRS and CDR2 is YFSETQ in the germline V gene. V lost 0 bases to trimming and J lost 7 bases; unmatched junction nucleotides: 6. Here the CDR3 reads CASSLGWTGGGEAFF. The CDR3 DNA reads as TGCGCCAGCAGCTTGGGCTGGACAGGGGGAGGTGAAGCTTTCTTT.

This clonotype was recorded at least ten times. The chain recombines TRBV5-6 with TRBJ2-1, with 9 positions matching TRBD2. CDR1 and CDR2 from the germline V gene are SGHDT and YYEEEE. V was clipped by 2 bases and J by 4 bases; unmatched bases: 4. The CDR3 loop spans 15 amino acids. The CDR3 DNA sequence: TGTGCCAGCAGCTTTCAGACTAGCGGTTACAATGAGCAGTTCTTC. Translating gives CASSFQTSGYNEQFF. Full variable domain (missing parts from reference TRBV5-6 and TRBJ2-1): DAGVTQSPTHLIKTRGQQVTLRCSPKSGHDTVSWYQQALGQGPQFIFQYYEEEERQRGNFPDRFSGHQFPNYSSELNVNALLLGDSALYLCASSFQTSGYNEQFFGPGTRLTVL.

With respect to this clonotype: A much larger clone lies a single base off, so this may be a read error. The chain combines TRBV15 with TRBJ2-7; D is possibly TRBD1 (7 bases). Between the trimmed V and J ends, which lost 8 bases and 11 bases, there was a span of 22 bases. The CDR3 has 13 amino acids. Germline lookup yields CDR1 LNHNV and CDR2 YYDKDF (reference sequence). The CDR3 DNA follows: TGTGCCACCTGCGGGGACAGACAGACCATAAAGTACTTC. As protein: CATCGDRQTIKYF.

This clonotype was found many times. The CDR3 region has the DNA TGTGCCAGCAGCCTTAGCGGGAGTTTCACAGATACGCAGTATTTT. Translation: CASSLSGSFTDTQYF. The chain is built from TRBV7-3 and TRBJ2-3; 9 bases map to TRBD2. The V gene end was trimmed by 5 bases and the J gene end by 2 bases; junction bases not matched to a gene: 5. The germline gives CDR1 SGHTA, CDR2 FQGTGA. CDR3 length: 15 amino acids. Full variable domain (outside the CDR3, taken from reference TRBV7-3 and TRBJ2-3): GAGVSQTPSNKVTEKGKYVELRCDPISGHTALYWYRQSLGQGPEFLIYFQGTGAADDSGLPNDRFFAVRPEGSVSTLKIQRTERGDSAVYLCASSLSGSFTDTQYFGPGTRLTVL.

This clonotype came up many times. The rearrangement links TRBV12-3 or TRBV12-4 to TRBJ2-3; 10 nucleotides line up with TRBD1. The V gene end was trimmed by 6 bases and the J gene end by 2 bases; junction bases not matched to a gene: 5. This CDR3 region has 15 residues. The CDR3 reads CASRGQGVDTDTQYF. The CDR3, as DNA: TGTGCCAGCAGAGGACAGGGGGTGGACACAGATACGCAGTATTTT.

Of note for this clonotype: A much larger clone lies one base from this, so it may be a read error. This chain's CDR3 is CCARGLAHDDYEQYF. As DNA, the CDR3 is TGCTGTGCTAGAGGACTAGCGCATGATGATTACGAGCAGTACTTC. The J gene is TRBJ2-7, the V gene TRBV20-1; TRBD2 agrees at 9 bases. There are 15 residues in the CDR3. Germline loops: CDR1 DFQATT, CDR2 SNEGSKA (reference sequence).

This chain joins TRBV2 and TRBJ2-7, with a possible D match to TRBD1 (5 bases). This CDR3 has 11 residues. V lost 7 bases and J lost 7, with 11 bases in between. Germline CDR1 SNHLY, CDR2 FYNNEI. Here the CDR3 reads CASIWGREQYF. DNA of the CDR3: TGTGCCAGCATATGGGGCAGGGAGCAGTACTTC.